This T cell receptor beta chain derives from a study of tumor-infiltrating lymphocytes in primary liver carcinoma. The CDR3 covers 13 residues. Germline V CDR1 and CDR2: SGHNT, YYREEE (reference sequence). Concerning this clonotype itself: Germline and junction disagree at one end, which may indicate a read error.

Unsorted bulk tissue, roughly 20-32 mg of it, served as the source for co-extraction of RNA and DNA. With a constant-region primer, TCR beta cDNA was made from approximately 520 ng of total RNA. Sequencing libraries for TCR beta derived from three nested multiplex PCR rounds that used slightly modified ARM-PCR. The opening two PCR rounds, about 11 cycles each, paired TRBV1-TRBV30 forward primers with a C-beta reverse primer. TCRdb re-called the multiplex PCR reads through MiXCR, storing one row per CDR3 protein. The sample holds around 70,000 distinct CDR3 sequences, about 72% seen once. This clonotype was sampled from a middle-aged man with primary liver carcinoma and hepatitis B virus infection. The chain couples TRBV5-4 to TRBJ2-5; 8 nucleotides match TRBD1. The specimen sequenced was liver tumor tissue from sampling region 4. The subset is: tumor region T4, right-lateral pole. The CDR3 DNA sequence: TGTGCCAGCAACCGGGACAGGCAAGAGACTCAGTACTTC. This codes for CASNRDRQETQYF.